One sample yielded the 16 T cell receptor beta chains listed below, sequenced in a study of CXCR3-negative and CXCR3-positive naive CD8 T cells. UMI-labeled 5' RACE yielded the TRB cDNA libraries. TCRdb reworked the 5' RACE reads into one entry per CDR3 protein, no DNA. With approximately 26,000 distinct CDR3 sequences in the sample, the ten largest clones hold over 2.5%. The specimen sequenced was naive CXCR3- CD8+ T cells from blood. This sample's subset: CD45RO-CCR7+CD27+CD95- naive CD8+ T cells lacking CXCR3 (TNR3-). The receptors come from a human donor in good health. Some clones in this sample may be carry-over from other donors' samples.

The chain combines TRBV15 with TRBJ1-2; TCRdb's assignment of TRBD1 cannot be checked, as there is no DNA. Germline CDR1 reads LNHNV; CDR2 reads YYDKDF (reference sequence). CDR3 length: 13 amino acids. CDR3 sequence reads: CATSREDIYGYTF. Filled out from reference TRBV15 and TRBJ1-2, the complete variable domain reads DAMVIQNPRYQVTQFGKPVTLSCSQTLNHNVMYWYQQKSSQAPKLLFHYYDKDFNNEADTPDNFQSRRPNTSFCFLDIRSPGLGDTAMYLCATSREDIYGYTFGSGTRLTVV.

The V call is TRBV7-3, the J call TRBJ2-6. CDR1 and CDR2 from the germline V gene are SGHTA and FQGTGA. The CDR3 length is 13 residues. CDR3 in amino acids: CASSRIGANVLTF.

The chain is built from TRBV4-1 and TRBJ1-1. CDR3 size: 13 residues. From germline, CDR1 is MGHRA and CDR2 YSYEKL. The CDR3 is CASSHTVNTEAFF.

J is TRBJ2-1 and V is TRBV2; without DNA, the TCRdb call of TRBD1 cannot be checked. CDR1 and CDR2 from the germline V gene are SNHLY and FYNNEI. The CDR3 has 17 amino acids. CDR3 in amino acids: CASSDLAGGSSYNEQFF.

This rearrangement joins TRBV7-9 to TRBJ2-2; TCRdb calls TRBD1, which cannot be checked without DNA. Germline CDR1 and CDR2: SEHNR and FQNEAQ (reference sequence). This CDR3 contains 14 residues. CDR3 sequence: CASSATGGTGELFF.

The chain carries TRBV10-3 and TRBJ1-2; TCRdb designates TRBD1, a call that cannot be tested without DNA. CDR3 size: 13 residues. From germline, CDR1 is ENHRY and CDR2 SYGVKD. CDR3: CAMGWTGDYGYTF.

The CDR3 loop is CASSSTGQVLNEQYF. The chain links TRBV7-9 to TRBJ2-7. This CDR3 is built from 15 residues. The germline CDR1 and CDR2 sequences are SEHNR and FQNEAQ (reference sequence).

The chain links TRBV20-1 to TRBJ1-1. The CDR3 runs to 15 residues. The germline CDR1 and CDR2 sequences are DFQATT and SNEGSKA (reference sequence). The CDR3 region is CSARLPTRLNTEAFF.

V is TRBV14 and J is TRBJ2-4. CDR3 length: 14 amino acids. Germline CDR1 reads SGHDN; CDR2 reads FVKESK. The CDR3 sequence: CASSPAPAKNIQYF.

The chain joins TRBV7-9 to TRBJ2-1; TCRdb proposes TRBD1, but this gene call is untestable without DNA. The CDR3 is 15 residues long. Germline V gene sequence: CDR1 SEHNR, CDR2 FQNEAQ (reference sequence). The CDR3 reads CASSLTGERHNEQFF.

The chain combines TRBV15 with TRBJ1-4; no DNA is available, so the TRBD1 call from TCRdb remains unchecked. Germline-derived CDR1 and CDR2 are LNHNV and YYDKDF (reference sequence). The CDR3 covers 16 residues. CDR3 amino acids: CATSIDRDRSNEKLFF. The full variable domain, its missing parts supplied by reference TRBV15 and TRBJ1-4, is DAMVIQNPRYQVTQFGKPVTLSCSQTLNHNVMYWYQQKSSQAPKLLFHYYDKDFNNEADTPDNFQSRRPNTSFCFLDIRSPGLGDTAMYLCATSIDRDRSNEKLFFGSGTQLSVL.

The V call is TRBV15, the J call TRBJ1-1. Germline-derived CDR1 and CDR2 are LNHNV and YYDKDF (reference sequence). CDR3 size: 15 residues. The CDR3 loop reads CATSKSPDGSLEAFF.

J is TRBJ2-7 and V is TRBV12-3 or TRBV12-4. The CDR3 runs 12 residues. The chain's CDR3 is CASSPTGYEQYF.

The CDR3 protein is CASSFAGDRNEQFF. The V gene is TRBV5-1, the J gene TRBJ2-1; TCRdb returns TRBD2, unconfirmable since there is no DNA. Germline assignment: CDR1 SGHRS and CDR2 YFSETQ. The CDR3 is made up of 14 amino acids.

The rearrangement links TRBV7-9 to TRBJ2-7; TCRdb outputs TRBD1, but without DNA this stays unchecked. The CDR3 is made up of 16 amino acids. CDR1 SEHNR and CDR2 FQNEAQ come from the germline V gene (reference sequence). CDR3 protein: CASSLPGTRTNREQYF.

V gene TRBV29-1 combines with J gene TRBJ1-3. In germline, CDR1 is SQVTM, CDR2 ANQGSEA. The CDR3 has 11 residues. The CDR3 loop reads CSGISGNTIYF.